Listed below are T cell receptor beta chains from one sample, sequenced in a study of monozygotic twins with inflammatory bowel disease. TCRdb reprocessed the 5' RACE reads and reports one entry per CDR3 protein, with no DNA. Reported are a few hundred thousand distinct CDR3 sequences; the ten largest clones contain around 2.6%. Sequencing was carried out using blood. Receptors originate from a human donor with ulcerative colitis or Crohn's disease, or a healthy co-twin of an affected twin (not recorded which). Each CDR3 is given with its conserved first and last residue.

V gene	CDR3 length	J gene	CDR3 protein
TRBV29-1	12	TRBJ1-2	CSVRTGNYGYTF
TRBV24-1	16	TRBJ1-2	CATSDTGQGFNYGYTF
TRBV3-1	15	TRBJ2-7	CASIPRAGGPRKQYF
TRBV20-1	16	TRBJ1-5	CSARDRGEQSNQPQHF
TRBV20-1	12	TRBJ1-1	CSVSGGNTEAFF
TRBV27	15	TRBJ2-7	CASRPGPLIFYEQYF
TRBV29-1	13	TRBJ2-7	CSVGGRAINEQYF
TRBV7-2	14	TRBJ2-4	CASSPRGSKNIQYF
TRBV19	15	TRBJ2-2	CASSTETGATGELFF
TRBV24-1	17	TRBJ2-1	CATSDPSRTGGFNEQFF
TRBV3-1	13	TRBJ2-2	CASRFEYTGELFF
TRBV12-3/TRBV12-4	15	TRBJ2-3	CASSSTGWNTDTQYF
TRBV6-5	15	TRBJ2-2	CASSVSTGYTGELFF
TRBV9	17	TRBJ1-6	CASSWGETSSYNSPLHF
TRBV7-8	14	TRBJ1-4	CASSPSRFGEKLFF
TRBV7-2	13	TRBJ2-7	CASSPDSLNEQYF
TRBV5-1	15	TRBJ2-1	CASSRNPPPNNEQFF
TRBV7-2	17	TRBJ2-1	CASQTPTGARSYNEQFF
TRBV20-1	15	TRBJ2-5	CSATLPGAAQETQYF
TRBV18	17	TRBJ1-5	CASSPGDRGLSNQPQHF
TRBV4-1	17	TRBJ2-7	CASSQGLAGARGGEQYF
TRBV20-1	17	TRBJ2-1	CSASGDSLPFSYNEQFF
TRBV5-1	16	TRBJ1-2	CASSLVTTALNYGYTF
TRBV5-1	16	TRBJ2-5	CASSLQPAGDGETQYF
TRBV12-3/TRBV12-4	14	TRBJ2-4	CASSTGGTKNIQYF
TRBV24-1	16	TRBJ2-3	CATSDKGRGPNDTQYF
TRBV28	12	TRBJ1-2	CASRQSPLGYTF
TRBV18	14	TRBJ2-7	CASSGGTGVREQYF
TRBV12-3/TRBV12-4	18	TRBJ2-3	CASRHVRGRRVSTDTQYF
TRBV7-9	16	TRBJ2-3	CASSLESTAATDTQYF
TRBV5-1	16	TRBJ2-5	CASSSGWTGVQETQYF
TRBV7-6	15	TRBJ2-3	CASSYRLSGTDTQYF
TRBV5-1	15	TRBJ1-5	CASSASGTGNQPQHF
TRBV11-2	15	TRBJ2-5	CASSFLSAYGETQYF
TRBV3-1	14	TRBJ2-1	CASSPRQVYNEQFF
TRBV29-1	13	TRBJ1-1	CSVDQVGGTEAFF
TRBV7-2	15	TRBJ2-7	CASSLRQGISYEQYF
TRBV28	17	TRBJ2-1	CASSLWTAGAKADEQFF
TRBV27	14	TRBJ2-3	CASSLGRGQDTQYF
TRBV5-1	19	TRBJ2-6	CASSLAGLASGSGANVLTF
TRBV4-2	20	TRBJ1-3	CASSQPGQVERYPSGNTIYF
TRBV7-3	15	TRBJ2-1	CASSLQRPSYNEQFF
TRBV29-1	14	TRBJ2-3	CSVRWLAGTDTQYF
TRBV4-2	18	TRBJ2-2	CASSQGSYAGGLAGELFF
TRBV29-1	14	TRBJ2-1	CSVDYLKTYNEQFF
TRBV3-1	14	TRBJ2-7	CASSQRLARYEQYF
TRBV9	18	TRBJ2-3	CASSGGTSGGLVSDTQYF
TRBV25-1	15	TRBJ1-1	CASSVYTGVRAEAFF
TRBV2	13	TRBJ2-5	CASSDRGPETQYF
TRBV6-5	17	TRBJ1-6	CASSTEPWGQGSRPLHF
TRBV7-9	14	TRBJ2-1	CASSSPGLESEQFF
TRBV7-3	16	TRBJ2-3	CASSLTWIGTTDTQYF
TRBV6-2/TRBV6-3	16	TRBJ1-1	CASSLGQGSPQGEAFF
TRBV3-1	16	TRBJ2-3	CASSLSALADTDTQYF
TRBV4-2	15	TRBJ2-1	CASSQDRRERGEQFF
TRBV6-5	13	TRBJ1-5	CASSYSIRQPQHF